The clone carrying this T cell receptor beta chain has a handful of counts. Via MiXCR, TCRdb re-called the RT-PCR reads, giving one row per CDR3 protein. The sample lists more than 600,000 distinct CDR3 sequences, 13% to 15% occurring once. V was cut by 8 bases and J by 1 base, with 12 bases left in between. The CDR3 is made up of 14 amino acids. The germline CDR1 and CDR2 sequences are MDHEN and SYDVKM. The gene calls are TRBV28 and TRBJ2-1; TRBD2 might be the D (5 bases). The sequence was obtained from a female donor in good health, serving as a healthy control. The specimen sequenced was memory CD4+ T cells from blood. The chain's CDR3 is CASLAKRSYNEQFF. CDR3 nucleotides: TGTGCCAGCTTAGCGAAGAGATCCTACAATGAGCAGTTCTTC. Supplemented by reference TRBV28 and TRBJ2-1, the full variable domain reads DVKVTQSSRYLVKRTGEKVFLECVQDMDHENMFWYRQDPGLGLRLIYFSYDVKMKEKGDIPEGYSVSREKKERFSLILESASTNQTSMYLCASLAKRSYNEQFFGPGTRLTVL.